This record concerns one TCR beta chain sequence. This clonotype showed up many times. Its target antigen remains unknown. The input lacks base qualities; no much larger clone sits a single base away. All patients had node-negative disease on CT and PET/CT, and none had a history of other malignancies or had previously received chemotherapy or radiotherapy. At each of two time points, approximately 6.6 milliliters of peripheral venous blood were collected in EDTA tubes. PBMCs were isolated by Ficoll-Paque Plus density-gradient centrifugation. Samples were stored at -80°C immediately after collection until analysis. Two rounds of multiplex PCR were used to amplify the TCR beta CDR3 region from genomic DNA. The first PCR round used primers specific to each TRBV and TRBJ gene, with sequences filed in Chinese patent CN105087789A. Universal primers were used in the second PCR round. The Roche High Pure PCR Template Preparation Kit was used to extract genomic DNA from frozen PBMCs. An Illumina HiSeq 3000 was used to sequence the libraries paired-end with 151 bp reads. Processing in the source paper ran as follows. CutAdapt was used to discard raw reads that did not contain the multiplex PCR primer sequences. Using PEAR, the high-quality paired reads were merged into contigs. By aligning each contig to reference sequences, MiXCR assigned the TRB V, D and J gene segments to that contig. CDR3 sequences were clustered by base quality and sequence similarity to remove sequencing errors. Shannon entropy normalized by the natural log of productive TCR sequence number was used as the measure of diversity. To get clonality, Shannon entropy was divided by the natural log of the number of unique clonotypes, and that result was subtracted from one. Progression-free survival cut-offs for repertoire metrics were chosen using the Youden index of ROC curves, with analyses run in R 3.5.3. TCRdb reprocessed the public reads (quality trimming at Q25 with fastp, clone calling with MiXCR) and kept in-frame beta chains. One record per CDR3 amino acid sequence lists the most common genes and DNA. Clone size and V and J calls follow TCRdb, not the original study. Present in this sample are around 63,000 distinct CDR3 sequences, around 27% of which were seen just once. 6.5% to 8.5% of the sample is in the top ten clones.

The data were obtained in a study of prognosis after radiotherapy for stage I lung cancer (dated by TCRdb to 2020 to 2022). Turning to the overall study: Around 20 stage I NSCLC patients were enrolled in Nanjing, China, between early 2018 and 2019. A total of about 40 blood samples from approximately 20 patients were sequenced, with one sample obtained before and one obtained after SBRT for each patient. Every patient was regarded as medically inoperable, because of comorbidities in 11 to 12 cases and refusal of surgery in 7 cases. This study profiled peripheral blood TCR beta repertoires from stage I NSCLC patients before and after stereotactic body radiotherapy and linked the repertoires to distant failure. In every patient, SBRT was given without any concurrent therapy. Around 13 of the patients were found to have newly diagnosed primary stage I lung tumors, and about 5 were living with oligometastatic NSCLC after surgical resection of the primary tumor. About a dozen patients had adenocarcinoma and 6 or 7 had squamous cell carcinoma as the tumor histology. Ages in the cohort of about a dozen men and about six women ranged from roughly 50 to 85 years, with a median of 74. SBRT was given in 3 to 5 fractions with a biologically effective dose of at least 100 Gy, using image-guided IMRT or VMAT. Distant metastases were developed by four of the 19 patients after SBRT, at a median of roughly 7 months, whereas no significant progression was observed in the other 15 patients. Overall study results and their limits: All reported P values were unadjusted for multiple comparisons. Tumor specificity of expanded TCR clones was not determined. After SBRT, the count of unique TCR clones dropped from a median of about 10,000 beforehand to roughly 7,000 afterward (Wilcoxon paired P=0.011). The small cohort and short follow-up limited the study, so independent validation of the findings is needed. Post-SBRT Shannon entropy and its change from baseline were lower in patients who developed distant metastases; baseline Shannon entropy was not associated with metastases. Differences in TRBV and TRBJ usage frequencies by metastasis status were reportedly observed in two V genes at baseline and in several V and two J genes after SBRT.

CDR1 and CDR2 (MNHEY, SVGEGT) derive from the germline V gene. The CDR3 measures 16 amino acids from cysteine to phenylalanine. CDR3 DNA is the only sequence kept; it has 48 bases, read in frame from the first base. V gives up 5 bases and J gives up 5 bases, and the segment between their germline ends measures 19 bases. Sample: PBMCs, taken before or after stereotactic body radiation therapy (not recorded which). This receptor was identified in a donor over 45 with non-small cell lung cancer. The chain uses TRBV6-2 or TRBV6-3 and TRBJ1-5, with TRBD1 tentatively as D gene (5 bases match). The CDR3 region: CASSRPVGTQDQPQHF. The nucleotides are TGTGCCAGCAGTCGCCCTGTAGGGACGCAGGATCAGCCCCAGCATTTT.